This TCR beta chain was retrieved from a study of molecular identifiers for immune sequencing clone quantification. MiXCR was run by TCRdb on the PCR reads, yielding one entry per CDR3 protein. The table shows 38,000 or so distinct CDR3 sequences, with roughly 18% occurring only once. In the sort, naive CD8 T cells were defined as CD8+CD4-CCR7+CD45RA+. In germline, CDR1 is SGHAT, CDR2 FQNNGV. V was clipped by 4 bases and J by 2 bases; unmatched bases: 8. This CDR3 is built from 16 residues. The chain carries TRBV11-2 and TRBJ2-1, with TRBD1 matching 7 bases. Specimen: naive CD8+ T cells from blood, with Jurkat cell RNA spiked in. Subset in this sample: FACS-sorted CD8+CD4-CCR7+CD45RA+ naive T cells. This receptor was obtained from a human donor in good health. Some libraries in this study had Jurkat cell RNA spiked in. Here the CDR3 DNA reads TGTGCCAGCAGCTATCGACAGGGTTTGGCCTACAATGAGCAGTTCTTC. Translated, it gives CASSYRQGLAYNEQFF.